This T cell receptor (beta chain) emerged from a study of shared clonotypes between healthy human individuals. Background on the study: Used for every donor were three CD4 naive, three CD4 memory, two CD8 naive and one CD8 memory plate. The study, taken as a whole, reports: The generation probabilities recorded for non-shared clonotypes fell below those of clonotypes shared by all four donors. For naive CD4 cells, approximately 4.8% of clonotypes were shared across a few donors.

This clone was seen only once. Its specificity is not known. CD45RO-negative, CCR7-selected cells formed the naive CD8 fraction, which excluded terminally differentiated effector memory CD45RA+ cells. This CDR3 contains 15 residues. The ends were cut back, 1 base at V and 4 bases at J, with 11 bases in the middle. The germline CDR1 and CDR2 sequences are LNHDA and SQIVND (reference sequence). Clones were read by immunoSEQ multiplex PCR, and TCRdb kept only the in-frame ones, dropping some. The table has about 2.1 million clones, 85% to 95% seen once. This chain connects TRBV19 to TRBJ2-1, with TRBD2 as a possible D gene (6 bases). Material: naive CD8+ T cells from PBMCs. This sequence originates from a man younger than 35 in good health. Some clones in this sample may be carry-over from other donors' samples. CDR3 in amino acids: CASSIAGGIYNEQFF. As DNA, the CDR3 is TGTGCCAGTAGTATAGCTGGCGGGATATACAATGAGCAGTTCTTC.